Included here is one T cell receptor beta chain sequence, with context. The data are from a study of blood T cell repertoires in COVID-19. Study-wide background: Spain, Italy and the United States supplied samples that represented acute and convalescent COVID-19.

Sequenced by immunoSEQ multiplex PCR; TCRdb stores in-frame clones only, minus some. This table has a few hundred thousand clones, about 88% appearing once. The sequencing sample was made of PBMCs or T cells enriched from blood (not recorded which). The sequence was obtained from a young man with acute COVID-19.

DNA of the CDR3: TGTGCCAGCAGCCAAATGGGACAGGGTAGCGCCTATGGCTACACCTTC. Its translation is CASSQMGQGSAYGYTF. V gene TRBV14 combines with J gene TRBJ1-2, with 9 bases matching TRBD1. From germline, CDR1 is SGHDN and CDR2 FVKESK. The trim removed 2 bases at V and 4 bases at J, leaving 8 bases unmatched. The CDR3 totals 16 residues.